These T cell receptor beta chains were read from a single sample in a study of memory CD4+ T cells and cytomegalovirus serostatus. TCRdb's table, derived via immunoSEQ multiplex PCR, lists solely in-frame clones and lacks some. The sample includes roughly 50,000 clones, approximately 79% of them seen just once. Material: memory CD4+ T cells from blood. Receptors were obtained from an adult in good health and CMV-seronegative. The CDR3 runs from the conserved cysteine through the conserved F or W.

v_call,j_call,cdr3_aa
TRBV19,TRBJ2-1,CASRKQGVPYNEQFF
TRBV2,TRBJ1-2,CASRRQGVDYGYTF
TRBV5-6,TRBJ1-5,CASSLGGVGNQPQHF
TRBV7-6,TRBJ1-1,CASSLGQFTEAFF
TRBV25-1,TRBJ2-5,CASQSGGALETQYF
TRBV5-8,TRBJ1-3,CASSLVNTIYF
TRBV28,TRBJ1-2,CASSNKRGYTF
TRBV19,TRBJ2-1,CASSIGPRSGGYNEQFF
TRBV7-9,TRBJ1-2,CASSNRQDNYGYTF
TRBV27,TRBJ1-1,CASMGGGGTEAFF
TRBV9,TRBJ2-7,CASSVGGSGIYYEQYF
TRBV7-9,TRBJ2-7,CASSPLAGERYYEQYF
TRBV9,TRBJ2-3,CASSVGLGQDTQYF
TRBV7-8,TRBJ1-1,CASSLVFGQGMNTEAFF
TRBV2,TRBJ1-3,CASRKATGDSGNTIYF
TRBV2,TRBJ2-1,CASKQSYNEQFF
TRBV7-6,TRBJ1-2,CASSLLSSSGGYTF
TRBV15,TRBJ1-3,CATSRDPETGNTIYF
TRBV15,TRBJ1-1,CATSGYRTAKEAFF
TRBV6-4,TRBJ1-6,CASSSEGGRGSPLHF
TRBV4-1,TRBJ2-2,CASSHTSRAGSTGELFF
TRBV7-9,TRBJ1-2,CASSVAGRAYGYTF
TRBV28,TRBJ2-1,CASSFISGSVDNEQFF
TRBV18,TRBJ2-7,CASSPRLGQSYEQYF
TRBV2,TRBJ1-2,CASVRDRGVGYTF
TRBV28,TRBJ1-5,CASSLGGTNQPQHF
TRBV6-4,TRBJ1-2,CASTGQRYGYTF
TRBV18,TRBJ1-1,CASSPLTWDRGTEAFF
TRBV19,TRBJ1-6,CASSIDRVSPLHF
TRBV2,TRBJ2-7,CASSEDRGVEQYF
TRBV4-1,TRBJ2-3,CASRLNGLADLTDTQYF
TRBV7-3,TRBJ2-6,CASSLGARESGANVLTF
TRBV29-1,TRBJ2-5,CSAGGNLLGETQYF
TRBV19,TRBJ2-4,CASSIRGGGSNGNIQYF
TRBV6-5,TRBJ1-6,CASSYSTTGINSPLHF
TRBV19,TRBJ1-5,CASRARGGDGQPQHF
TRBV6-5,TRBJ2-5,CASAEGWGETQYF
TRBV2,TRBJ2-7,CASSDLPGGWEQYF
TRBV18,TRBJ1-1,CASSPTSTGTFTEAFF
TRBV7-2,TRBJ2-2,CASSPGLAGGHGGELFF
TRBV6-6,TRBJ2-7,CASSNRLAGDEYF
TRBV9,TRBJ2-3,CATHRLIGRTSDTQYF
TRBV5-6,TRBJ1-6,CASTWDTGPNSPLHF
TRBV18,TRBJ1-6,CASSPSQGNSPLHF
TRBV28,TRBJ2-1,CASEGEQNEQFF
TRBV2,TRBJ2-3,CASSLGQGPDTQYF
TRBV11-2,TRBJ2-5,CASRLNPGTAQETQYF
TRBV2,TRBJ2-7,CATGTRYEQYF
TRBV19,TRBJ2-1,CASSPGELPKQFF
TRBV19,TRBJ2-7,CASTFPGETYEQYF
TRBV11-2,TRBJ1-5,CASSLQSSQPQHF
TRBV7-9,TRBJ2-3,CASSSGTDTQYF
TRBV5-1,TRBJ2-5,CASSFASVKQTQYF
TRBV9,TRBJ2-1,CASSGRDEQFF
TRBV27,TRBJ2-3,CASSLRGRRGSDTQYF
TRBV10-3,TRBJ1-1,CAISPGTTVGTEAFF
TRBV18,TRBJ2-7,CASSPSLQGSGEQYF
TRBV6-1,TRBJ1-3,CASSEGRGTTRSAGNTIYF
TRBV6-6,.,CASSYSPQGANYEQYF
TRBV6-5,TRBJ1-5,CATQTGGLNQPQHF